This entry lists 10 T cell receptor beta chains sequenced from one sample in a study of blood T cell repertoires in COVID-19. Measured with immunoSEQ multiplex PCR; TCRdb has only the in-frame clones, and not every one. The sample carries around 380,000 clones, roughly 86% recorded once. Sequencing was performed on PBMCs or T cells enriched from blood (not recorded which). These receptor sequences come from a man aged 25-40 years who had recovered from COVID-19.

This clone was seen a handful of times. Here the CDR3 DNA reads TGTGCCAGCAGAAAGCGGGGCCGCACAGATACGCAGTATTTT. This encodes CASRKRGRTDTQYF. This chain links TRBV6-5 with TRBJ2-3; 7 nucleotides match TRBD2. The length of the CDR3 is 14 residues. J gave up 1 base and V 6 bases, and 4 bases lay outside the gene matches. Germline values: CDR1 MNHEY, CDR2 SVGAGI.

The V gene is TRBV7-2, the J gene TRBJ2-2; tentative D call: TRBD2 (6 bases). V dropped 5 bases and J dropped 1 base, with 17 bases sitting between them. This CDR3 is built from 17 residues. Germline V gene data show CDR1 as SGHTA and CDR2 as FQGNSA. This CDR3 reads CASSPGGSLLNTGELFF. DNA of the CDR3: TGTGCCAGCAGCCCTGGGGGGTCCTTGCTGAACACCGGGGAGCTGTTTTTT.

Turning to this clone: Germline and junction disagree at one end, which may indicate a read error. CDR3 protein: CASSLLRGGDDEQFF. DNA for the CDR3: TGTGCTAGCAGCTTATTGCGGGGGGGGGACGATGAGCAGTTCTTC. This chain links TRBV7-7 with TRBJ2-1, with 9 bases lining up with TRBD2. Germline CDR1 and CDR2: SSHAT and FNYEAQ (reference sequence). The CDR3 is 15 residues long.

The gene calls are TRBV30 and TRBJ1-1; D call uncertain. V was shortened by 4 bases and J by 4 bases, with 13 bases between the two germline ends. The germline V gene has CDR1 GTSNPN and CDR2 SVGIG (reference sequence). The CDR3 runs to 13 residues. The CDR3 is CAWTASLRTEAFF. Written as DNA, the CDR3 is TGTGCCTGGACAGCTAGCTTGCGCACTGAAGCTTTCTTT.

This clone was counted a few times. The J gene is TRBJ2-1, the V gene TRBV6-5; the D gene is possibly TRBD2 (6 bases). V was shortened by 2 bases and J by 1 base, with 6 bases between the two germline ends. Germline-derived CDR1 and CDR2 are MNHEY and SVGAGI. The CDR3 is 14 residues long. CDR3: CASSYGGSYNEQFF. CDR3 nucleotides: TGTGCCAGCAGTTACGGGGGGTCCTACAATGAGCAGTTCTTC.

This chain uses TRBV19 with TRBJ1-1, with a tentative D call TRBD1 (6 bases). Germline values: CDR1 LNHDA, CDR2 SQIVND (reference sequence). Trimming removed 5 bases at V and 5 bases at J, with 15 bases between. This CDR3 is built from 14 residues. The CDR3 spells CASSFEGVGTEAFF. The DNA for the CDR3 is TGTGCCAGTAGTTTTGAGGGGGTGGGGACTGAAGCTTTCTTT.

In DNA form, the CDR3 reads TGTGCCTGGAAGGCAAGGGGGCGCCTCCGGGGCTATGGCTACACCTTC. Translated: CAWKARGRLRGYGYTF. The chain uses TRBV30 and TRBJ1-2, with 7 bases aligning to TRBD1. The CDR3 extends over 16 amino acids. CDR1 GTSNPN and CDR2 SVGIG come from the germline V gene (reference sequence). The V and J ends lost 4 bases and 4 bases, in that order; junction bases with no gene match: 15.

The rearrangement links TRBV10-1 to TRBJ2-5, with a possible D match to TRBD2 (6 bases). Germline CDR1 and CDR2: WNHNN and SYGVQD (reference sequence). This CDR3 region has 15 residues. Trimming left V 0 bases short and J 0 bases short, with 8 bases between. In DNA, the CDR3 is TGCGCCAGCAGTGAGTCTGGGGGGAACCAAGAGACCCAGTACTTC. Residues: CASSESGGNQETQYF.

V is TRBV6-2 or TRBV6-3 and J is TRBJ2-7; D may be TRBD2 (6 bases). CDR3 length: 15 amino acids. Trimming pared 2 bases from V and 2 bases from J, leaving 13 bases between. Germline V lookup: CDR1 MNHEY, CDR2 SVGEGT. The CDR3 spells CASSYIRDLPYEQYF. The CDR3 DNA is TGTGCCAGCAGTTACATCAGGGACTTGCCCTACGAGCAGTACTTC.

The CDR3 is CASSYSQGVNQPQHF. In DNA, the CDR3 is TGTGCCAGCAGTTATTCACAGGGGGTCAATCAGCCCCAGCATTTT. The chain carries TRBV6-2 or TRBV6-3 and TRBJ1-5, with 8 bases identical to TRBD1. CDR1 and CDR2 from the germline V gene are MNHEY and SVGEGT. Trimming removed 3 bases from V and 3 bases from J; junction bases left unmatched: 4. This CDR3 spans 15 amino acids.